This T cell receptor (beta chain) was obtained from a study of T cells in localized non-small cell lung cancer. The study's findings and limits: Compared with tumor, uninvolved adjacent lung displayed greater T cell clonality, ranking highest overall. It remains possible that heterogeneity exists, since only one tumor region was sequenced.

The germline V and J ends were trimmed by 0 bases and 1 base, with 16 bases remaining between them. The CDR3 spans 16 residues. In germline, CDR1 is SQVTM, CDR2 ANQGSEA. A remark on this clone: Its antigen is currently unknown.

The data were produced by immunoSEQ multiplex PCR, yet TCRdb's version contains in-frame clones alone and is incomplete. Found here are about 21,000 clones, 84% of them singletons; the top ten hold about 2.3%. V usage is TRBV29-1 and J usage is TRBJ2-7; D uncertain. Here the sequenced sample was peripheral blood, taken before any cancer treatment. The clonotype originates from a man between 40 and 70 years old with stage I lung adenocarcinoma. As DNA, the CDR3 is TGCAGCGTTGAAGATCCCCACTACCATTTTTCCTACGAGCAGTACTTC. Its protein product is CSVEDPHYHFSYEQYF.